The 7 T cell receptor beta chains listed next were all sequenced from one sample in a study of T cells expressing NK-cell markers. TCRdb reprocessed the 5' RACE reads and reports one entry per CDR3 protein, with no DNA. This sample's table reports about 460,000 distinct CDR3 sequences. The sample consisted of blood T cells: a sorted CD56 or NKG2C T cell subset, CD4+ or CD8+ T cells, or bulk PBMC T cells (not recorded which). The receptors derive from a woman aged 45-65 years in good health.

The rearrangement links TRBV3-1 to TRBJ2-5. This CDR3 has 16 amino acids. From germline, CDR1 is LGHDT and CDR2 YNNKEL (reference sequence). CDR3 sequence reads: CASSQDVSQLGETQYF.

The V and J genes are TRBV11-2 and TRBJ2-3; with no DNA, the TCRdb D assignment of TRBD1 cannot be verified. Germline CDR1 is SGHAT and CDR2 is FQNNGV. The CDR3 runs to 14 residues. The CDR3 reads CASSPTGGVGTQYF. Combining the CDR3 with reference TRBV11-2 and TRBJ2-3 gives the whole variable domain EAGVAQSPRYKIIEKRQSVAFWCNPISGHATLYWYQQILGQGPKLLIQFQNNGVVDDSQLPKDRFSAERLKGVDSTLKIQPAKLEDSAVYLCASSPTGGVGTQYFGPGTRLTVL.

The chain has TRBV24-1 and TRBJ1-2. The V gene's germline CDR1 is KGHDR and CDR2 SFDVKD. This CDR3 comprises 14 residues. CDR3 residues: CATSDFKLDGGYTF.

The V and J genes are TRBV20-1 and TRBJ2-6; the TRBD2 assignment by TCRdb is unverifiable without DNA. In germline, CDR1 is DFQATT, CDR2 SNEGSKA (reference sequence). This CDR3 spans 16 amino acids. Here the CDR3 reads CSARRGLIAGANVLTF.

The rearrangement links TRBV5-1 to TRBJ2-7. CDR1 is SGHRS, CDR2 YFSETQ, per germline. This CDR3 is built from 12 residues. The CDR3 sequence: CASRWDLDEQYF.

CDR3 loop: CASSPEGQGRKNEQFF. The genes are TRBV5-1 and TRBJ2-1; lacking DNA, the TRBD1 call made by TCRdb goes unchecked. There are 16 residues in the CDR3. Germline V gene lookup returns CDR1 SGHRS and CDR2 YFSETQ.

The V and J genes are TRBV24-1 and TRBJ2-1; TCRdb gives TRBD2 as the D gene, but with no DNA this cannot be confirmed. The CDR3 is 14 amino acids. Looked up from germline, CDR1 is KGHDR and CDR2 is SFDVKD. Here the CDR3 reads CATSRLAGRDEQFF.